Described below is a single T cell receptor (beta chain) sequence and its context. Its antigen is unidentified. This specimen comes from a study of cytomegalovirus exposure and HLA in healthy donors. Points from the study as a whole: A few of the chains that were CMV-associated were confirmed in vitro to be specific for CMV antigens. Among TCR beta chains, those listed as cytomegalovirus-associated numbered about 150. According to a later analysis, TCR clusters from the first cohort tended to co-occur in the roughly 110 validation repertoires.

Measured with immunoSEQ multiplex PCR; TCRdb has only the in-frame clones, and not every one. The sample lists tens of thousands of clones, more than 85% occurring once. V gave up 5 bases and J gave up 5 bases; unmatched junction bases: 13. This CDR3 contains 18 residues. CDR1 SEHNR and CDR2 FQNEAQ come from the germline V gene (reference sequence). The sample comprised PBMCs. V gene TRBV7-9 combines with J gene TRBJ1-6, with TRBD1 matching over 9 bases. The clonotype originates from a woman between 25 and 40 years old in good health and CMV-seronegative. CDR3: CASSPPGTGMGNNSPLHF. The CDR3 nucleotides read TGTGCCAGCAGCCCCCCCGGGACAGGGATGGGGAATAATTCACCCCTCCACTTT.